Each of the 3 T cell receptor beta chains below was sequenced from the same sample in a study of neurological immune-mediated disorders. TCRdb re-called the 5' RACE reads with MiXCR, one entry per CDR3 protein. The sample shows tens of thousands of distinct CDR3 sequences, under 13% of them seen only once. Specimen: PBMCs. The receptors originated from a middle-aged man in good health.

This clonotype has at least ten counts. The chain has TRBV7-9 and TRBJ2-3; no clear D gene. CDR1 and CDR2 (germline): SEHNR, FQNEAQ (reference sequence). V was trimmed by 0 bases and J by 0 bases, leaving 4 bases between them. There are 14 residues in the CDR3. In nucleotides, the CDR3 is TGTGCCAGCAGCTTAGCCCACAGCACAGATACGCAGTATTTT. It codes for CASSLAHSTDTQYF.

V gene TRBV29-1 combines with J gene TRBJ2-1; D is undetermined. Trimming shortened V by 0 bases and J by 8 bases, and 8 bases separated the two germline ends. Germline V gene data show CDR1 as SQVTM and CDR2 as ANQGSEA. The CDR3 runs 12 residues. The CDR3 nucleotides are TGCAGCGTTGAAGATTTCCAGTATGAGCAGTTCTTC. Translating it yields CSVEDFQYEQFF.

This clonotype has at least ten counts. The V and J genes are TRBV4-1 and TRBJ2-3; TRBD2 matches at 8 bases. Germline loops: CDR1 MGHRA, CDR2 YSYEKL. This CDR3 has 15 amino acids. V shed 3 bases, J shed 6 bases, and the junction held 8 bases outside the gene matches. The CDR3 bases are TGCGCCAGCAGCCAGTCGGGGGGGCCATCGGATACGCAGTATTTT. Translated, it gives CASSQSGGPSDTQYF.